The 14 T cell receptor beta chains below come from one sample, sequenced in a study of blood T cell repertoires in COVID-19. Libraries were prepared by immunoSEQ multiplex PCR; TCRdb keeps only in-frame clonotypes and omits some of them. This sample carries some 220,000 clones, roughly 80% of them seen once, and the ten largest clones take 5.2%. Sequencing was performed on peripheral blood. All receptors derive from a woman in her sixties or seventies with COVID-19, enrolled during active disease.

This clone was counted a few times. This sequence joins TRBV29-1 and TRBJ2-5; possibly TRBD1 for D (5 bases). Trimming left V 7 bases short and J 4 bases short, with 16 bases between. This CDR3 has 13 amino acids. Germline lookup yields CDR1 SQVTM and CDR2 ANQGSEA. CDR3 coding DNA: TGCAGCGGAGCTTTTAGGGGTGGAGAGACCCAGTACTTC. Translation gives CSGAFRGGETQYF.

The chain links TRBV5-1 to TRBJ1-2; D is unclear. V lost 0 bases and J 2 bases, leaving 11 bases between the germline ends. Per the germline V gene, CDR1 is SGHRS and CDR2 is YFSETQ. The CDR3 covers 15 residues. DNA of the CDR3: TGCGCCAGCAGCTTGGCTCCCGGTATCAACTATGGCTACACCTTC. Its protein is CASSLAPGINYGYTF.

The chain links TRBV28 to TRBJ2-1, with D possibly matching TRBD2 (5 bases). Trimming took 0 bases from V and 1 from J, leaving 7 bases between them. Germline CDR1 MDHEN, CDR2 SYDVKM. CDR3 length: 15 amino acids. The CDR3 here is CASSLWSGSYNEQFF. Written as DNA, the CDR3 is TGTGCCAGCAGTTTATGGTCGGGGTCCTACAATGAGCAGTTCTTC.

This chain connects TRBV27 to TRBJ1-5, with a weak D call TRBD1 (6 bases). Looked up from germline, CDR1 is MNHEY and CDR2 is SMNVEV (reference sequence). With 0 bases removed from V and 5 bases from J, the gap between germline ends came to 14 bases. CDR3 length: 16 amino acids. CDR3 residues: CASSLSGDKRDQPQHF. In nucleotides, the CDR3 is TGTGCCAGCAGTTTATCGGGGGACAAAAGGGATCAGCCCCAGCATTTT.

The chain combines TRBV11-3 with TRBJ1-4; D may be TRBD1 (6 bases). The CDR3 contains 15 residues. The germline V gene encodes CDR1 SGHNT and CDR2 YENEEA. V was clipped by 10 bases and J by 6 bases, with 21 bases between them. CDR3 DNA sequence: TGTGCCACGAAGGGGACCGGGGGGGCGGATGAAAAACTGTTTTTT. It yields the protein CATKGTGGADEKLFF.

This chain connects TRBV15 to TRBJ1-2; a weak D match, TRBD1 (6 bases). CDR3 length: 14 amino acids. Germline V gene lookup returns CDR1 LNHNV and CDR2 YYDKDF (reference sequence). V lost 2 bases to trimming and J lost 4 bases, with 11 bases between them. The CDR3 spells CATSRRTESYGYTF. DNA of the CDR3: TGTGCCACCAGCAGACGGACAGAGAGCTATGGCTACACCTTC.

The chain has TRBV18 and TRBJ1-2, with D hard to call. The CDR3 is made up of 14 amino acids. The germline V and J ends were trimmed by 3 bases and 1 base, with 9 bases remaining between them. Germline CDR1 and CDR2: KGHSH and LQKENI. The CDR3 loop reads CASSPDSDNYGYTF. DNA for the CDR3: TGTGCCAGCTCACCGGACTCCGATAACTATGGCTACACCTTC.

The chain carries TRBV5-1 and TRBJ2-1; 7 bases line up with TRBD1. The CDR3 is 13 residues long. V lost 4 bases and J lost 8; bases outside the gene matches: 6. Per germline, CDR1 SGHRS and CDR2 YFSETQ. CDR3 region: CASSRGQGDEQFF. In DNA, the CDR3 is TGCGCCAGCAGCCGAGGCCAGGGGGATGAGCAGTTCTTC.

This clone was detected many times. The chain links TRBV27 to TRBJ1-3; 12 bases match TRBD1. The CDR3 consists of 17 residues. V shed 6 bases and J 2 bases; nucleotides not matched to a gene: 8. The germline V gene encodes CDR1 MNHEY and CDR2 SMNVEV (reference sequence). This chain's CDR3 is CASSRDRGPAAGNTIYF. The CDR3 DNA reads TGTGCCAGCAGCCGGGACAGGGGGCCGGCGGCTGGAAACACCATATATTTT.

The chain carries TRBV5-1 and TRBJ2-1, with 8 bases matching TRBD2. The CDR3 spans 14 residues. V dropped 0 bases and J dropped 9; count of bases not matched to a gene: 5. Per the germline V gene, CDR1 is SGHRS and CDR2 is YFSETQ. The CDR3 protein is CASSLDSGGLEQFF. The CDR3 coding sequence is TGCGCCAGCAGCTTGGACTCGGGGGGGCTTGAGCAGTTCTTC.

This chain connects TRBV30 to TRBJ2-1; perhaps TRBD2 as D (5 bases). The CDR3 sequence is 14 residues long. CDR1 and CDR2 from the germline V gene are GTSNPN and SVGIG (reference sequence). The V and J ends lost 5 bases and 2 bases respectively, with 13 bases between them. The DNA for the CDR3 is TGTGCCTGGGCCCCTAGAGGGCCCTACAATGAGCAGTTCTTC. The encoded protein is CAWAPRGPYNEQFF.

The rearrangement links TRBV18 to TRBJ2-3; D not resolved. V was trimmed by 6 bases and J by 6 bases, leaving 13 bases between them. Germline assignment: CDR1 KGHSH and CDR2 LQKENI. The CDR3 contains 13 residues. The CDR3 DNA sequence: TGTGCCAGCTCGCCTCGGAGCCAGGATACGCAGTATTTT. This codes for CASSPRSQDTQYF.

The J gene is TRBJ1-5, the V gene TRBV7-6; the match to TRBD1 covers 7 bases. V lost 5 bases, J lost 5 bases, and 12 bases stayed unmatched. Germline V gene data show CDR1 as SGHVS and CDR2 as FNYEAQ. This CDR3 is 16 amino acids long. CDR3 in DNA: TGTGCCAGCAGCCTACTCTCGGGACAGAATTATCAGCCCCAGCATTTT. Residues: CASSLLSGQNYQPQHF.

The V call is TRBV5-1, the J call TRBJ2-2, with D maybe TRBD2 (5 bases). Between the trimmed V and J ends, which lost 0 bases and 3 bases, there was a span of 9 bases. CDR3 length equals 15 residues. Germline V gives CDR1 SGHRS, CDR2 YFSETQ. CDR3 nucleotide sequence: TGCGCCAGCAGCTTGGCGGACTCTTACACCGGGGAGCTGTTTTTT. It specifies CASSLADSYTGELFF.